These T cell receptor beta chains were read from a single sample in a study of T-cell reconstitution after alpha-beta-depleted transplantation in children. TCRdb itself ran the PCR reads through MiXCR, one entry per CDR3 protein. The sample lists approximately 400,000 distinct CDR3 sequences; about a tenth were seen once. The specimen comprised PBMCs from the stem cell graft donor, sampled from the stem cell graft. Receptors originate from a human donor who donated a stem cell graft to a child with acute myeloid leukemia. Both conserved end residues are part of each CDR3. D genes are given only for firm matches. Size is stated for part of the rows, as once, few or many counts, or as a class when the clone is expanded.

j_gene: TRBJ2-6; d_gene: -; v_gene: TRBV20-1; abundance: many; CDR3aa: CSATGSSGANVLTF; CDR3nt: TGCAGTGCTACCGGGTCATCTGGGGCCAACGTCCTGACTTTC
j_gene: TRBJ2-2; d_gene: -; v_gene: TRBV29-1; abundance: many; CDR3aa: CSAQGGAGSNTGELFF; CDR3nt: TGCAGCGCCCAAGGAGGGGCAGGGTCGAACACCGGGGAGCTGTTTTTT
j_gene: TRBJ1-1; d_gene: TRBD1; v_gene: TRBV12-3/TRBV12-4; abundance: -; CDR3aa: CASSLLRTGIGGGTEAFF; CDR3nt: TGTGCCAGCAGTTTACTTCGGACAGGGATTGGGGGGGGCACTGAAGCTTTCTTT
j_gene: TRBJ2-1; d_gene: TRBD2; v_gene: TRBV14; abundance: -; CDR3aa: CASSQDEGLAGYNEQFF; CDR3nt: TGTGCCAGCAGCCAAGACGAGGGACTAGCGGGATACAATGAGCAGTTCTTC
j_gene: TRBJ2-7; d_gene: TRBD2; v_gene: TRBV20-1; abundance: -; CDR3aa: CSAVASGREFSYEQYF; CDR3nt: TGCAGTGCCGTCGCTAGCGGGAGAGAGTTTTCCTACGAGCAGTACTTC
j_gene: TRBJ2-7; d_gene: -; v_gene: TRBV27; abundance: many; CDR3aa: CASSSTYEQYF; CDR3nt: TGTGCCAGCAGTTCTACATACGAGCAGTACTTC
j_gene: TRBJ2-5; d_gene: TRBD2; v_gene: TRBV29-1; abundance: many; CDR3aa: CSVEDLRGSGGETQYF; CDR3nt: TGCAGCGTTGAAGATCTTCGAGGTAGCGGGGGAGAGACCCAGTACTTC
j_gene: TRBJ2-1; d_gene: -; v_gene: TRBV4-3; abundance: many; CDR3aa: CASSQGSYNEQFF; CDR3nt: TGCGCCAGCAGCCAAGGGAGTTACAATGAGCAGTTCTTC
j_gene: TRBJ2-2; d_gene: TRBD2; v_gene: TRBV12-3/TRBV12-4; abundance: -; CDR3aa: CASSLWLAGAGELFF; CDR3nt: TGTGCCAGCAGTTTGTGGCTAGCGGGAGCCGGGGAGCTGTTTTTT
j_gene: TRBJ2-1; d_gene: TRBD2; v_gene: TRBV20-1; abundance: -; CDR3aa: CSAGGGLDNEQFF; CDR3nt: TGCAGTGCCGGGGGGGGGCTTGACAATGAGCAGTTCTTC
j_gene: TRBJ2-7; d_gene: -; v_gene: TRBV5-1; abundance: -; CDR3aa: CASSLAYGGNYEQYF; CDR3nt: TGCGCCAGCAGCTTGGCCTACGGCGGGAACTACGAGCAGTACTTC
j_gene: TRBJ2-2; d_gene: -; v_gene: TRBV5-1; abundance: few; CDR3aa: CASSLWLRSGILANTGELFF; CDR3nt: TGCGCCAGCAGCTTATGGCTCCGGTCGGGGATTTTGGCGAACACCGGGGAGCTGTTTTTT
j_gene: TRBJ2-5; d_gene: -; v_gene: TRBV30; abundance: -; CDR3aa: CAWSVLGRETQYF; CDR3nt: TGTGCCTGGAGTGTGTTGGGGCGGGAGACCCAGTACTTC
j_gene: TRBJ2-1; d_gene: TRBD2; v_gene: TRBV20-1; abundance: -; CDR3aa: CCARLAGGRSSYNEQFF; CDR3nt: TGCTGTGCCCGACTAGCGGGAGGACGAAGCTCCTACAATGAGCAGTTCTTC
j_gene: TRBJ2-7; d_gene: TRBD2; v_gene: TRBV7-2; abundance: few; CDR3aa: CASSLEAGEYEQYF; CDR3nt: TGTGCCAGCAGCTTAGAAGCGGGAGAATACGAGCAGTACTTC
j_gene: TRBJ2-3; d_gene: TRBD2; v_gene: TRBV20-1; abundance: -; CDR3aa: CSAREGTSGATDTQYF; CDR3nt: TGCAGTGCTAGAGAAGGGACTAGCGGGGCCACAGATACGCAGTATTTT
j_gene: TRBJ2-7; d_gene: -; v_gene: TRBV12-3/TRBV12-4; abundance: -; CDR3aa: CASSLTSEQYF; CDR3nt: TGTGCCAGCAGTTTGACTAGTGAGCAGTACTTC
j_gene: TRBJ2-5; d_gene: TRBD2; v_gene: TRBV6-5; abundance: few; CDR3aa: CASSVLAGAILQETQYF; CDR3nt: TGTGCCAGCAGTGTACTAGCGGGGGCCATACTCCAAGAGACCCAGTACTTC
j_gene: TRBJ2-1; d_gene: -; v_gene: TRBV6-1; abundance: -; CDR3aa: CASSPLLRGARNEQFF; CDR3nt: TGTGCCAGCAGCCCACTCCTCCGGGGGGCCCGCAATGAGCAGTTCTTC
j_gene: TRBJ2-1; d_gene: TRBD2; v_gene: TRBV4-1; abundance: -; CDR3aa: CASSHPTGTSDRGEFF; CDR3nt: TGCGCCAGCAGCCACCCAACCGGGACTAGCGATCGAGGGGAGTTCTTC
j_gene: TRBJ2-5; d_gene: -; v_gene: TRBV3-1; abundance: few; CDR3aa: CASSPNPGNQETQYF; CDR3nt: TGTGCCAGCAGCCCAAATCCCGGGAACCAAGAGACCCAGTACTTC
j_gene: TRBJ2-3; d_gene: TRBD2; v_gene: TRBV7-9; abundance: few; CDR3aa: CASSPGLAYTDTQYF; CDR3nt: TGTGCCAGCAGCCCCGGACTAGCCTACACAGATACGCAGTATTTT
j_gene: TRBJ2-3; d_gene: -; v_gene: TRBV5-1; abundance: many; CDR3aa: CASSLLVRDTQYF; CDR3nt: TGCGCCAGCAGCTTGCTAGTTAGAGATACGCAGTATTTT
j_gene: TRBJ2-5; d_gene: -; v_gene: TRBV12-3/TRBV12-4; abundance: many; CDR3aa: CASSRDVQETQYF; CDR3nt: TGTGCCAGCAGTCGGGACGTCCAAGAGACCCAGTACTTC
j_gene: TRBJ2-5; d_gene: TRBD2; v_gene: TRBV28; abundance: many; CDR3aa: CASSSPGGGETQYF; CDR3nt: TGTGCCAGCAGTTCGCCGGGGGGAGGAGAGACCCAGTACTTC
j_gene: TRBJ2-1; d_gene: TRBD1; v_gene: TRBV12-3/TRBV12-4; abundance: -; CDR3aa: CASNIGQGTFF; CDR3nt: TGTGCCAGCAACATTGGACAGGGCACCTTCTTC
j_gene: TRBJ1-2; d_gene: -; v_gene: TRBV29-1; abundance: few; CDR3aa: CSAPDSHGYTF; CDR3nt: TGCAGCGCCCCCGACAGCCATGGCTACACCTTC
j_gene: TRBJ2-3; d_gene: -; v_gene: TRBV3-1; abundance: -; CDR3aa: CATSQVGRGPLDTQYF; CDR3nt: TGTGCCACCAGCCAAGTCGGAAGGGGACCCCTAGATACGCAGTATTTT
j_gene: TRBJ2-3; d_gene: -; v_gene: TRBV5-1; abundance: -; CDR3aa: CASSLGMPDTQYF; CDR3nt: TGCGCCAGCAGCTTGGGGATGCCAGATACGCAGTATTTT
j_gene: TRBJ1-6; d_gene: -; v_gene: TRBV7-9; abundance: many; CDR3aa: CASSQTTGSNSPLHF; CDR3nt: TGTGCCAGCAGCCAGACTACAGGGAGTAATTCACCCCTCCACTTT
j_gene: TRBJ2-1; d_gene: TRBD2; v_gene: TRBV30; abundance: few; CDR3aa: CACSLGLNNEQFF; CDR3nt: TGTGCCTGTTCCTTGGGACTAAACAATGAGCAGTTCTTC
j_gene: TRBJ1-2; d_gene: -; v_gene: TRBV20-1; abundance: few; CDR3aa: CSASLVVNYGYTF; CDR3nt: TGCAGTGCTAGTTTGGTGGTTAACTATGGCTACACCTTC
j_gene: TRBJ2-5; d_gene: TRBD2; v_gene: TRBV5-1; abundance: few; CDR3aa: CASSPGLAGVIMHGTQYF; CDR3nt: TGCGCCAGCAGCCCGGGACTAGCGGGGGTTATTATGCACGGGACCCAGTACTTC
j_gene: TRBJ2-2; d_gene: TRBD2; v_gene: TRBV10-3; abundance: many; CDR3aa: CAISPPRGGANRSNTGELFF; CDR3nt: TGTGCCATCAGCCCTCCGCGGGGGGGCGCGAATCGATCGAACACCGGGGAGCTGTTTTTT
j_gene: TRBJ1-1; d_gene: -; v_gene: TRBV4-1; abundance: few; CDR3aa: CASSQEKTEAFF; CDR3nt: TGCGCCAGCAGCCAAGAAAAGACTGAAGCTTTCTTT
j_gene: TRBJ2-3; d_gene: -; v_gene: TRBV10-3; abundance: -; CDR3aa: CATEASRRTDTQYF; CDR3nt: TGTGCCACCGAGGCTAGCCGGAGAACAGATACGCAGTATTTT
j_gene: TRBJ2-2; d_gene: -; v_gene: TRBV14; abundance: -; CDR3aa: CASTARVGGELFF; CDR3nt: TGTGCCAGCACCGCCAGGGTGGGCGGGGAGCTGTTTTTT
j_gene: TRBJ2-5; d_gene: TRBD1; v_gene: TRBV12-3/TRBV12-4; abundance: -; CDR3aa: CASGDRGLETQYF; CDR3nt: TGTGCCAGCGGGGACAGGGGGCTGGAGACCCAGTACTTC
j_gene: TRBJ2-1; d_gene: TRBD2; v_gene: TRBV10-3; abundance: many; CDR3aa: CAIPRSRGGYNEQFF; CDR3nt: TGTGCCATCCCCCGGAGTCGGGGGGGCTACAATGAGCAGTTCTTC
j_gene: TRBJ1-3; d_gene: -; v_gene: TRBV7-8; abundance: many; CDR3aa: CASSLGGGDGNTIYF; CDR3nt: TGTGCCAGCAGCTTAGGTGGAGGAGACGGAAACACCATATATTTT
j_gene: TRBJ2-3; d_gene: TRBD2; v_gene: TRBV7-6; abundance: few; CDR3aa: CASSLDPSGGYDTQYF; CDR3nt: TGTGCCAGCAGCTTAGACCCTAGCGGGGGGTATGATACGCAGTATTTT
j_gene: TRBJ2-1; d_gene: TRBD2; v_gene: TRBV12-3/TRBV12-4; abundance: many; CDR3aa: CASSTAGLAASYNEQFF; CDR3nt: TGTGCCAGCAGTACGGCGGGACTAGCGGCCTCCTACAATGAGCAGTTCTTC